Below are 27 T cell receptor beta chains sequenced from a single sample in a study of beta chain features in type 1 diabetes (dated by TCRdb to the late 2010s). Library preparation used the immunoSEQ multiplex PCR assay. The entire isolated RNA was reverse transcribed using the High Capacity cDNA Reverse Transcription Kit, and thus expressed TCRB transcripts were sequenced. The clones in this table, taken by TCRdb from immuneACCESS, are in-frame only. Not every clone is retained; where verified, under half of the shortfall comes from an unresolved V gene, and the cause of the rest is unknown. This sample comprises some 150,000 clones, about 10% of them detected only once. 0.55% to 0.85% of the sample is held by the ten biggest clonotypes. Input material: central memory CD4+ T cells from blood. The source is a young man in good health.

The V gene is TRBV11-2, the J gene TRBJ2-5, with a tentative D call TRBD2 (5 bases). The germline V gene has CDR1 SGHAT and CDR2 FQNNGV. Trimming took off 6 bases at V and 7 bases at J, with 21 bases between the two ends. CDR3 size: 15 residues. The chain's CDR3 is CASSAKSTVRGTQYF. CDR3 bases: TGTGCCAGCAGTGCCAAGTCGACGGTTCGGGGGACCCAGTACTTC. Together with reference TRBV11-2 and TRBJ2-5, the CDR3 gives the full variable domain: EAGVAQSPRYKIIEKRQSVAFWCNPISGHATLYWYQQILGQGPKLLIQFQNNGVVDDSQLPKDRFSAERLKGVDSTLKIQPAKLEDSAVYLCASSAKSTVRGTQYFGPGTRLLVL.

This clone was observed a few times. The J gene is TRBJ2-7, the V gene TRBV4-1; perhaps TRBD2 as D (7 bases). The V and J ends lost 4 bases and 4 bases respectively, with 14 bases between them. The CDR3 runs 14 residues. Germline values: CDR1 MGHRA, CDR2 YSYEKL. This CDR3 is CASSRGGSQYEQYF. CDR3 nucleotides: TGCGCCAGCAGCCGGGGGGGCAGCCAATACGAGCAGTACTTC.

The genes are TRBV11-2 and TRBJ2-5, with D perhaps matching TRBD2 (5 bases). Trimming pared 6 bases from V and 5 bases from J, leaving 10 bases between. Germline V lookup: CDR1 SGHAT, CDR2 FQNNGV. The CDR3 spans 12 residues. The CDR3 DNA reads TGTGCCAGCAGAGAGGGCGACGAGACCCAGTACTTC. Translation gives CASREGDETQYF.

This clone was detected a few times. This chain joins TRBV6-6 and TRBJ2-5; 9 positions agree with TRBD2. The ends lost 7 bases at V and 5 bases at J; junction bases unmatched: 11. Per the germline V gene, CDR1 is MNHNY and CDR2 is SVGAGI (reference sequence). The CDR3 consists of 15 residues. The CDR3 is CASTKGAGGPETQYF. The CDR3 bases are TGTGCCAGCACCAAGGGGGCGGGGGGGCCTGAGACCCAGTACTTC.

This clone was seen more than once but under ten times. This chain connects TRBV4-3 to TRBJ1-2, with D unclear. Germline V CDR1 and CDR2: LGHNA, YSLEER. V lost 0 bases and J 3 bases, leaving 11 bases between the germline ends. CDR3 length: 15 residues. CDR3 sequence reads: CASSQDVGPDYGYTF. CDR3 in DNA: TGCGCCAGCAGCCAAGATGTCGGTCCCGACTATGGCTACACCTTC.

This clone was detected a few times. The chain employs TRBV28 and TRBJ2-2; D possibly corresponds to TRBD1 (6 bases). The CDR3 runs to 17 residues. Trimming pared 8 bases from V and 5 bases from J, leaving 24 bases between. CDR1 and CDR2 (germline): MDHEN, SYDVKM. In nucleotides, the CDR3 is TGTGCCAGCTGCGGATACAGGGCCAATCTAAGGACCGGGGAGCTGTTTTTT. Translated, it gives CASCGYRANLRTGELFF.

This clone was picked up a small number of times. This chain joins TRBV11-2 and TRBJ2-7; maybe TRBD1 (6 bases). The V end was cut by 2 bases, the J end by 12 bases, with 17 bases between. CDR3 size: 13 residues. Germline loops: CDR1 SGHAT, CDR2 FQNNGV. CDR3 region: CASSLPGAVTLYF. In nucleotides, the CDR3 is TGTGCCAGCAGCTTACCAGGGGCCGTCACGTTGTACTTC.

The chain recombines TRBV2 with TRBJ2-5; D perhaps matches TRBD2 (5 bases). This CDR3 has 16 amino acids. CDR1 SNHLY and CDR2 FYNNEI come from the germline V gene. Between the trimmed V and J ends, which lost 3 bases and 2 bases, there was a span of 16 bases. The CDR3 DNA follows: TGTGCCAGCAGTGAGGAGGCGCTGGCGGTACAAGAGACCCAGTACTTC. Its protein product is CASSEEALAVQETQYF.

This chain links TRBV2 with TRBJ2-5, with TRBD2 matching 9 bases. The CDR3 contains 15 residues. The trim removed 3 bases at V and 5 bases at J, leaving 7 bases unmatched. The V gene's germline CDR1 is SNHLY and CDR2 FYNNEI. CDR3 protein: CASSDERGEVETQYF. The DNA of the CDR3 is TGTGCCAGCAGTGATGAGCGGGGGGAGGTGGAGACCCAGTACTTC.

The chain carries TRBV18 and TRBJ1-5; the D is unclear. The CDR3 is 15 amino acids. Deletions cut 5 bases from V and 3 bases from J, with 14 bases between. Per germline, CDR1 KGHSH and CDR2 LQKENI. This CDR3 is CASSSGPTDNQPQHF. DNA of the CDR3: TGTGCCAGCTCATCTGGGCCTACGGACAATCAGCCCCAGCATTTT.

This chain links TRBV7-2 with TRBJ1-2, with 9 bases lining up with TRBD1. The V gene's germline CDR1 is SGHTA and CDR2 FQGNSA. With V trimmed by 8 bases and J by 6 bases, 7 bases remained unmatched. The CDR3 runs 13 residues. The CDR3 sequence is CASFTGTGNGYTF. The DNA of the CDR3 is TGTGCCAGCTTCACCGGGACAGGGAATGGCTACACCTTC. Full variable domain (remainder filled in from reference TRBV7-2 and TRBJ1-2): GAGVSQSPSNKVTEKGKDVELRCDPISGHTALYWYRQSLGQGLEFLIYFQGNSAPDKSGLPSDRFSAERTGGSVSTLTIQRTQQEDSAVYLCASFTGTGNGYTFGSGTRLTVV.

This chain uses TRBV7-9 with TRBJ2-7; 7 bases are a match to TRBD1. Germline assignment: CDR1 SEHNR and CDR2 FQNEAQ (reference sequence). V shed 5 bases and J 2 bases; nucleotides not matched to a gene: 6. The CDR3 loop spans 14 amino acids. The chain's CDR3 is CASSQGTVTYEQYF. The CDR3 nucleotides read TGTGCCAGCAGCCAGGGGACAGTCACCTACGAGCAGTACTTC.

V is TRBV7-2 and J is TRBJ1-3; D may be TRBD1 (5 bases). In germline, CDR1 is SGHTA, CDR2 FQGNSA. There are 15 residues in the CDR3. The V and J ends lost 1 base and 0 bases respectively, with 7 bases between them. The CDR3 DNA reads as TGTGCCAGCAGCTTAGGACAGAACTCTGGAAACACCATATATTTT. This sequence encodes CASSLGQNSGNTIYF.

A few counts support this clone. The chain has TRBV19 and TRBJ1-1; D is unclear. V was clipped by 6 bases and J by 0 bases, with 8 bases between them. The germline CDR1 and CDR2 sequences are LNHDA and SQIVND (reference sequence). There are 13 residues in the CDR3. As DNA, the CDR3 is TGTGCCAGTAGGGGCTCTTTGAACACTGAAGCTTTCTTT. The encoded protein is CASRGSLNTEAFF. Full variable domain (remainder filled in from reference TRBV19 and TRBJ1-1): DGGITQSPKYLFRKEGQNVTLSCEQNLNHDAMYWYRQDPGQGLRLIYYSQIVNDFQKGDIAEGYSVSREKKESFPLTVTSAQKNPTAFYLCASRGSLNTEAFFGQGTRLTVV.

This chain links TRBV30 with TRBJ1-1; D gene uncertain. The germline gives CDR1 GTSNPN, CDR2 SVGIG (reference sequence). This CDR3 comprises 12 residues. Trimming shortened V by 2 bases and J by 7 bases, and 11 bases separated the two germline ends. CDR3 sequence (DNA): TGTGCCTGGAGTACCCTTTGGAGTGAAGCTTTCTTT. Translating it yields CAWSTLWSEAFF.

This clone was seen ten or more times. This chain uses TRBV30 with TRBJ1-4; D call uncertain. Germline V gene sequence: CDR1 GTSNPN, CDR2 SVGIG (reference sequence). This CDR3 comprises 13 residues. Trimming removed 8 bases at V and 3 bases at J, with 13 bases between. CDR3 nucleotide sequence: TGTGCCGGCACCCTCACATCTAATGAAAAACTGTTTTTT. Translating gives CAGTLTSNEKLFF.

This clone was seen a handful of times. The chain carries TRBV4-2 and TRBJ2-1, with 10 bases that match TRBD2. CDR3 length: 16 residues. The J segment lost 9 bases and the V segment lost 0 bases, leaving 8 bases of the junction unmatched. The germline V gene has CDR1 LGHNA and CDR2 YNFKEQ. CDR3 sequence: CASSQDGSGGMAEQFF. DNA for the CDR3: TGTGCCAGCAGCCAAGACGGTAGCGGGGGGATGGCTGAGCAGTTCTTC.

There are a few counts of this clone. The J gene is TRBJ1-2, the V gene TRBV6-1; TRBD1 is a possible D gene (6 bases). The CDR3 contains 16 residues. The germline V and J ends were trimmed by 1 base and 5 bases, with 17 bases remaining between them. Germline CDR1 reads MNHNS; CDR2 reads SASEGT. The CDR3, as DNA: TGTGCCAGCAGTGAAGGCTTCGGGCAGGGGCCATATGGCTACACCTTC. It codes for CASSEGFGQGPYGYTF.

The J gene is TRBJ2-7, the V gene TRBV6-5; possible D gene TRBD1, 6 bases. The germline V gene has CDR1 MNHEY and CDR2 SVGAGI. V shed 6 bases and J shed 2 bases, with 14 bases lying between them. The CDR3 is 14 amino acids. This CDR3 reads CASRPRDTAYEQYF. As DNA, the CDR3 is TGTGCCAGCAGGCCCCGGGACACAGCCTACGAGCAGTACTTC.

This chain connects TRBV25-1 to TRBJ2-5; D might be TRBD1 (5 bases). The V end was cut by 6 bases, the J end by 2 bases, with 10 bases between. The CDR3 sequence is 13 residues long. CDR1 and CDR2 (germline): MGHDK, SYGVNS. The CDR3 spells CASSNRIQETQYF. Here the CDR3 DNA reads TGTGCCAGCAGCAACAGGATTCAAGAGACCCAGTACTTC.

This rearrangement joins TRBV6-1 to TRBJ1-5; 7 bases are a match to TRBD1. The CDR3 consists of 14 residues. With V trimmed by 5 bases and J by 6 bases, 7 bases remained unmatched. Germline loops: CDR1 MNHNS, CDR2 SASEGT. The CDR3 DNA sequence: TGTGCCAGCAGTCCAACGACAGGGTTTCAGCCCCAGCATTTT. Encoded protein: CASSPTTGFQPQHF.

This sequence joins TRBV6-5 and TRBJ2-3, with TRBD1 identical over 7 bases. V was clipped by 2 bases and J by 2 bases; unmatched bases: 4. Germline V gene lookup returns CDR1 MNHEY and CDR2 SVGAGI. The CDR3 extends over 15 amino acids. DNA for the CDR3: TGTGCCAGCAGTTACCGGGACAGTTTCACAGATACGCAGTATTTT. This codes for CASSYRDSFTDTQYF.

This chain uses TRBV6-6 with TRBJ1-5; 9 bases are shared with TRBD1. This CDR3 is 14 amino acids long. V trimming: 5 bases; J trimming: 7 bases; junction bases outside the gene matches: 6. Germline values: CDR1 MNHNY, CDR2 SVGAGI (reference sequence). CDR3 sequence (DNA): TGTGCCAGCAGTGATACAGGGGGCCGGCAGCCCCAGCATTTT. Translating it yields CASSDTGGRQPQHF.

Remarks on this clone: Its ends do not fully match the called genes, so a read error is possible. V and J are TRBV7-2 and TRBJ2-1; possible D gene TRBD1, 6 bases. The CDR3 loop spans 12 amino acids. Germline CDR1 and CDR2: SGHTA and FQGNSA. The CDR3 DNA is TGTGCCAGCAGCACCCAACAGGGCGCCGCGCTCTTC. Protein product: CASSTQQGAALF.

This chain joins TRBV7-2 and TRBJ1-1, with D perhaps TRBD1 (5 bases). The CDR3 consists of 14 residues. V lost 1 base and J lost 5, with 11 bases in between. Germline lookup yields CDR1 SGHTA and CDR2 FQGNSA. The CDR3 here is CASSLVIRATEAFF. CDR3 nucleotides: TGTGCCAGCAGCTTAGTCATCAGGGCAACTGAAGCTTTCTTT.

This chain links TRBV9 with TRBJ2-7; 15 nucleotides align to TRBD2. The V gene's germline CDR1 is SGDLS and CDR2 YYNGEE. The CDR3 extends over 18 amino acids. J was trimmed by 5 bases and V by 4 bases; bases with no gene match: 13. The CDR3 spells CASSPQIGTSGGHHEQYF. CDR3 nucleotide sequence: TGTGCCAGCAGCCCACAGATCGGGACTAGCGGGGGGCACCACGAGCAGTACTTC.

Remarks on this clone: The junction departs from germline at one end; a sequencing error may be responsible. The rearrangement joins TRBV5-4 to TRBJ1-5; D call uncertain. Germline CDR1 reads SGHNT; CDR2 reads YYREEE (reference sequence). The CDR3 covers 16 residues. For the CDR3, the DNA is TGCGCCAGCAGCCAAGATCTCGGTAGCCGATATCAGCCCCAGCATTTT. Translation gives CASSQDLGSRYQPQHF.